This T cell receptor (beta chain) was sequenced in a study of response to subunit inactivated influenza vaccine. The length of the CDR3 is 14 residues. The V gene lost 0 bases and the J gene lost 8 bases, with 11 bases spanning the gap. CDR1 is LGHNT and CDR2 is FRNRAP in the germline V gene. In TCRdb, the RT-PCR reads were re-called with MiXCR into one record per CDR3 protein. This sample has approximately 500,000 distinct CDR3 sequences, with under 30% found just once. The same specimen was also included in a second study, on T cells expressing NK-cell markers. From that report: TCR beta libraries carry UMIs added by 5'RACE template switching. Several experiments confined sorting to alpha-beta TCR T cells with an anti-gamma-delta TCR antibody. Each of a handful of donors carried dominant NKG2C+ clonotypes accounting for about 1.0-7.0% of CD8+ T cells.

This chain connects TRBV12-5 to TRBJ2-1; no firm D call. The sample here was CD4+ T cells sorted from PBMCs, taken less than 13 days after vaccination. This clonotype was sampled from a man aged 50-59 years who received an inactivated influenza vaccine. The CDR3 is CASGLVPGGDEQFF. DNA for the CDR3: TGTGCTAGTGGTTTGGTACCCGGCGGCGATGAGCAGTTCTTC.